This entry concerns a single TCR beta chain. Libraries were prepared by immunoSEQ multiplex PCR; TCRdb keeps only in-frame clonotypes and omits some of them. The sample includes roughly 130,000 clones, around 87% of them seen just once. This CDR3 region has 16 residues. V was clipped by 5 bases and J by 2 bases; unmatched bases: 7. Germline V gene data show CDR1 as KGHSH and CDR2 as LQKENI. The sample comes from a study of blood T cell repertoires in COVID-19. The chain combines TRBV18 with TRBJ2-5; TRBD2 aligns across 11 bases. This clonotype was sampled from a woman aged 60-75 years with acute or convalescent COVID-19. The sequenced sample was peripheral blood. CDR3 residues: CASSTPGLAEQETQYF. CDR3 DNA sequence: TGTGCCAGCTCAACCCCGGGACTAGCGGAACAAGAGACCCAGTACTTC.